The 10 T cell receptor beta chains below all came from one sample that was sequenced in a study of T-cell reconstitution after alpha-beta-depleted transplantation in children. It was with unique molecular identifiers that the TCRbeta library was prepared. TCRdb recomputed calls from the PCR reads with MiXCR, one row per CDR3 protein. The table has 450,000 to 600,000 distinct CDR3 sequences, about 30% seen once. This specimen was PBMCs from the stem cell graft donor, taken from the stem cell graft. The receptors shown here come from a human donor who donated a stem cell graft to a child with aplastic anemia.

For the CDR3, the DNA is TGCAGTGCCCGACACGGGGGCGGGCGCACTGAAGCTTTCTTT. Translation gives CSARHGGGRTEAFF. The chain employs TRBV20-1 and TRBJ1-1, with D perhaps TRBD1 (6 bases). The CDR3 totals 14 residues. The V and J ends lost 6 bases and 4 bases respectively, with 18 bases between them. CDR1 is DFQATT, CDR2 SNEGSKA, per germline (reference sequence).

The gene calls are TRBV30 and TRBJ1-2; TRBD1 might be the D (5 bases). Trimming removed 5 bases at V and 8 bases at J, with 9 bases between. The CDR3 consists of 10 residues. The germline gives CDR1 GTSNPN, CDR2 SVGIG (reference sequence). CDR3 sequence: CAWGDRGYTF. The DNA of the CDR3 is TGTGCCTGGGGGGACCGAGGCTACACCTTC.

The chain joins TRBV11-2 to TRBJ2-4; 10 nucleotides align to TRBD2. Trimming removed 8 bases from V and 3 bases from J; junction bases left unmatched: 16. Germline loops: CDR1 SGHAT, CDR2 FQNNGV. This CDR3 has 18 amino acids. CDR3 coding DNA: TGTGCCAGCGTCAATATAGCACTAGCGGGGAGTGACAAAAACATTCAGTACTTC. It is translated as CASVNIALAGSDKNIQYF.

The CDR3 region is CASSGRTGYNEQFF. As DNA, the CDR3 is TGTGCCAGCAGCGGACGGACTGGTTACAATGAGCAGTTCTTC. The chain combines TRBV9 with TRBJ2-1, with D possibly being TRBD2 (5 bases). V lost 3 bases, J lost 4 bases, and 11 bases lay in between. This CDR3 is 14 amino acids long. Germline CDR1 and CDR2: SGDLS and YYNGEE.

The rearrangement joins TRBV7-2 to TRBJ2-1; TRBD1 matches at 7 bases. V lost 2 bases to trimming and J lost 7 bases; unmatched junction nucleotides: 8. Looked up from germline, CDR1 is SGHTA and CDR2 is FQGNSA. CDR3 length equals 15 residues. The CDR3 is CASSLSRTGSNEQFF. Here the CDR3 DNA reads TGTGCCAGCAGCTTAAGCCGGACAGGTTCTAATGAGCAGTTCTTC.

The chain uses TRBV20-1 and TRBJ1-1; 11 bases line up with TRBD1. Germline lookup yields CDR1 DFQATT and CDR2 SNEGSKA (reference sequence). The CDR3 has 15 amino acids. The V gene end was trimmed by 6 bases and the J gene end by 0 bases; junction bases not matched to a gene: 6. DNA of the CDR3: TGCAGTGCGGGGGACAGGGGGGGATTGAACACTGAAGCTTTCTTT. Amino acids: CSAGDRGGLNTEAFF.

This chain links TRBV20-1 with TRBJ2-1, with 13 bases fitting TRBD2. Germline V CDR1 and CDR2: DFQATT, SNEGSKA (reference sequence). V lost 4 bases to trimming and J lost 8 bases; unmatched junction nucleotides: 8. The CDR3 consists of 15 residues. CDR3 DNA: TGCAGTGCTAAGAGGACTAGCGGGAGTATAGATGAGCAGTTCTTC. It translates to CSAKRTSGSIDEQFF.

The rearrangement uses TRBV9 and TRBJ2-5; D perhaps matches TRBD2 (6 bases). The CDR3 has 13 residues. The V end was cut by 0 bases, the J end by 3 bases, with 6 bases between. Germline assignment: CDR1 SGDLS and CDR2 YYNGEE. The CDR3: CASSVGLEETQYF. The CDR3, as DNA: TGTGCCAGCAGCGTAGGACTAGAAGAGACCCAGTACTTC.

The V gene is TRBV12-3 or TRBV12-4, the J gene TRBJ2-1, with 11 positions matching TRBD1. The CDR3 is made up of 13 amino acids. V lost 5 bases to trimming and J lost 7 bases; unmatched junction nucleotides: 1. The CDR3 spells CASSGTGGNEQFF. CDR3 bases: TGTGCCAGCAGTGGGACAGGGGGGAATGAGCAGTTCTTC.

The CDR3 reads CSVGRGEAFF. Here the CDR3 DNA reads TGCAGCGTTGGTCGGGGTGAAGCTTTCTTT. This chain connects TRBV29-1 to TRBJ1-1; D call uncertain. The germline CDR1 and CDR2 sequences are SQVTM and ANQGSEA. V lost 4 bases and J lost 7, with 7 bases in between. This CDR3 contains 10 residues.